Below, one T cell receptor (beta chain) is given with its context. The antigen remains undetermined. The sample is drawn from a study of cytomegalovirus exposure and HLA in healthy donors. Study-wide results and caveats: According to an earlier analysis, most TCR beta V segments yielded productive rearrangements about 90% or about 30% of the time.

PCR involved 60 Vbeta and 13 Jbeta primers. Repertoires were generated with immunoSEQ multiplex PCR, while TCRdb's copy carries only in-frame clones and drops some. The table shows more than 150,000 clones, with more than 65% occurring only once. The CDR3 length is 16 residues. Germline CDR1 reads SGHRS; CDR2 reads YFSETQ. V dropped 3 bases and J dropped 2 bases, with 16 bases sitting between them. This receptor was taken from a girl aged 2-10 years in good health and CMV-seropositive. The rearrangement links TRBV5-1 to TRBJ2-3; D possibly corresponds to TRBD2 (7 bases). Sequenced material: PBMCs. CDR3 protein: CASSWVGGGSTDTQYF. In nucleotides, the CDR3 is TGCGCCAGCAGCTGGGTTGGCGGGGGCTCCACAGATACGCAGTATTTT.